Below, 24 T cell receptor beta chains from the same sample are listed, as sequenced in a study of identical twins. TCRdb analysed the 5' RACE reads with MiXCR anew, one entry per CDR3 protein. The table records around 570,000 distinct CDR3 sequences, 7.5% to 10% of them present only once. The sample was also linked to a second study, of yellow fever vaccine responses in identical twins.

Sequenced material: PBMCs. These TCRs come from a young woman in good health.

The rearrangement joins TRBV28 to TRBJ2-6; a possible D gene is TRBD1 (5 bases). The CDR3 consists of 15 residues. The V end lost 5 bases, the J end lost 2 bases, and 10 bases lay between the germline ends. From germline, CDR1 is MDHEN and CDR2 SYDVKM. The CDR3 DNA is TGTGCCAGCAGTGACCAGGGAACTGGGGCCAACGTCCTGACTTTC. It encodes CASSDQGTGANVLTF.

This clonotype was seen repeatedly, ten times or more. J is TRBJ1-1 and V is TRBV10-3; TRBD1 aligns across 9 bases. The germline V gene has CDR1 ENHRY and CDR2 SYGVKD. CDR3 size: 18 residues. Trimming cost V 5 bases and J 0 bases; bases outside gene matches: 13. The DNA of the CDR3 is TGTGCCATCAGTTCCAATCCGGGACAGGGCCTCATGAACACTGAAGCTTTCTTT. This gives the protein CAISSNPGQGLMNTEAFF.

V and J are TRBV4-1 and TRBJ2-6, with a tentative D call TRBD2 (5 bases). V was clipped by 4 bases and J by 2 bases, with 12 bases between them. The CDR3 totals 16 residues. Germline CDR1 is MGHRA and CDR2 is YSYEKL. The CDR3 DNA reads as TGCGCCAGCAGCCCTTCCGGGGTGGCTGGGGCCAACGTCCTGACTTTC. Amino acids: CASSPSGVAGANVLTF.

Ten or more counts support this clonotype. The chain carries TRBV7-9 and TRBJ2-3, with D perhaps being TRBD1 or TRBD2 (5 bases each). Looked up from germline, CDR1 is SEHNR and CDR2 is FQNEAQ (reference sequence). Trimming took 6 bases from V and 6 from J, leaving 19 bases between them. The CDR3 has 15 residues. CDR3 sequence: CASRKDARGTDTQYF. The CDR3 nucleotides read TGTGCCAGCAGGAAGGACGCCAGAGGGACGGATACGCAGTATTTT.

This clonotype has at least ten counts. J is TRBJ2-2 and V is TRBV20-1, with a weak D call TRBD2 (6 bases). Trimming cost V 1 base and J 6 bases, with 9 bases left between them. The CDR3 consists of 13 residues. Germline V CDR1 and CDR2: DFQATT, SNEGSKA (reference sequence). The CDR3 sequence: CSARATSSGELFF. CDR3 sequence (DNA): TGCAGTGCTAGAGCAACTAGCTCCGGGGAGCTGTTTTTT.

This chain connects TRBV24-1 to TRBJ2-1; 7 bases align to TRBD1. The length of the CDR3 is 14 residues. CDR1 is KGHDR and CDR2 is SFDVKD in the germline V gene. The ends lost 3 bases at V and 7 bases at J; junction bases unmatched: 5. The DNA of the CDR3 is TGTGCCACCAGTGATAGGGACAGCTGGAATGAGCAGTTCTTC. Its protein is CATSDRDSWNEQFF.

This clonotype has only a few counts. The chain joins TRBV7-9 to TRBJ1-1; unclear D gene. This CDR3 has 14 amino acids. Trimming stripped 1 base from V and 5 bases from J, with 11 bases between. Germline CDR1 SEHNR, CDR2 FQNEAQ (reference sequence). CDR3 DNA: TGTGCCAGCAGCTTAGAGGTACGGGGAACTGAAGCTTTCTTT. This translates into CASSLEVRGTEAFF.

The chain couples TRBV14 to TRBJ2-5; no definite D call. This CDR3 region has 14 residues. Germline V lookup: CDR1 SGHDN, CDR2 FVKESK. V dropped 2 bases and J dropped 4 bases, with 11 bases sitting between them. DNA of the CDR3: TGTGCCAGCAGCCAACCGACGGTCGTAGAGACCCAGTACTTC. Its translation: CASSQPTVVETQYF.

At least ten counts were recorded for this clonotype. The genes are TRBV7-8 and TRBJ2-1; D perhaps matches TRBD2 (6 bases). Germline values: CDR1 SGHVS, CDR2 FQNEAQ. Trimming removed 0 bases from V and 6 bases from J, with 12 bases in between. This CDR3 comprises 15 residues. The CDR3 region has the DNA TGTGCCAGCAGCTTAGCGCTGGCGGGGCTCAATGAGCAGTTCTTC. It is translated as CASSLALAGLNEQFF.

This clonotype was counted at least ten times. V gene TRBV29-1 combines with J gene TRBJ2-7; 12 positions agree with TRBD2. The CDR3 length is 18 residues. Germline V lookup: CDR1 SQVTM, CDR2 ANQGSEA. V gave up 4 bases and J gave up 4 bases; unmatched junction bases: 17. CDR3: CSVAGEETSGSFTYEQYF. The CDR3 nucleotides are TGCAGCGTTGCGGGCGAAGAGACTAGCGGGAGTTTCACGTACGAGCAGTACTTC.

The J gene is TRBJ2-3, the V gene TRBV7-9, with TRBD2 matching over 7 bases. Germline V gene lookup returns CDR1 SEHNR and CDR2 FQNEAQ (reference sequence). V lost 2 bases to trimming and J lost 2 bases; unmatched junction nucleotides: 7. There are 16 residues in the CDR3. CDR3 DNA sequence: TGTGCCAGCAGCTTACCCAGAGCGGGGATCACAGATACGCAGTATTTT. Protein: CASSLPRAGITDTQYF.

This clonotype was seen only a few times. The rearrangement uses TRBV7-2 and TRBJ2-1; 14 bases agree with TRBD2. The CDR3 spans 16 residues. Trimming at V came to 5 bases and at J to 9 bases, leaving 9 bases not matched to a gene. Germline V lookup: CDR1 SGHTA, CDR2 FQGNSA. DNA for the CDR3: TGTGCCAGCAGCCTCCGGACTAGCGGGAGGTGGGGTGAGCAGTTCTTC. This translates into CASSLRTSGRWGEQFF.

This clonotype came up a few times. V is TRBV4-2 and J is TRBJ2-3; 8 bases are shared with TRBD2. V lost 4 bases to trimming and J lost 2 bases; unmatched junction nucleotides: 8. The CDR3 runs to 16 residues. CDR1 LGHNA and CDR2 YNFKEQ come from the germline V gene. CDR3 region: CASSLSRGGDTDTQYF. CDR3 coding DNA: TGTGCCAGCAGCCTCAGTCGGGGGGGTGACACAGATACGCAGTATTTT.

This clonotype has a handful of counts. This chain connects TRBV3-1 to TRBJ1-2; D remains ambiguous. This CDR3 has 13 amino acids. Germline V gene lookup returns CDR1 LGHDT and CDR2 YNNKEL (reference sequence). V was pared by 1 base and J by 4 bases, with 7 bases between. The CDR3 DNA reads TGTGCCAGCAGCCAAGTCGATGGCTATGGCTACACCTTC. It is translated as CASSQVDGYGYTF.

This clonotype has more than one count but fewer than ten. The chain is built from TRBV4-1 and TRBJ2-7, with a tentative D call TRBD1 (8 bases). Germline-derived CDR1 and CDR2 are MGHRA and YSYEKL. The CDR3 contains 16 residues. V was cut by 4 bases and J by 1 base, with 17 bases left in between. CDR3 region: CASSREGQAASYEQYF. CDR3 nucleotide sequence: TGCGCCAGCAGCCGGGAGGGACAGGCGGCTTCCTACGAGCAGTACTTC.

The chain is built from TRBV5-8 and TRBJ1-2; D not certain. This CDR3 contains 14 residues. Germline lookup yields CDR1 SGHTS and CDR2 YDEGEE. The V and J ends lost 0 bases and 5 bases respectively, with 11 bases between them. CDR3 DNA sequence: TGTGCCAGCAGCTTGGTGCCAGTCCCATATGGCTACACCTTC. Translation gives CASSLVPVPYGYTF.

This clonotype was detected only a few times. V gene TRBV27 combines with J gene TRBJ2-4, with TRBD1 identical over 8 bases. Trimming removed 6 bases from V and 8 bases from J; junction bases left unmatched: 12. This CDR3 comprises 15 residues. Germline V gene data show CDR1 as MNHEY and CDR2 as SMNVEV (reference sequence). The CDR3 sequence is CASRRQGYLADIQYF. For the CDR3, the DNA is TGTGCCAGCAGAAGACAGGGGTACCTTGCGGACATTCAGTACTTC.

This clonotype was detected many times. V gene TRBV6-2 or TRBV6-3 combines with J gene TRBJ2-3; D is uncertain. Germline lookup yields CDR1 MNHEY and CDR2 SVGEGT. With 2 bases removed from V and 0 bases from J, the gap between germline ends came to 9 bases. The CDR3 loop spans 15 amino acids. CDR3 sequence: CASSYTTSSTDTQYF. The CDR3 nucleotides read TGTGCCAGCAGTTACACGACCTCTAGCACAGATACGCAGTATTTT.

This clonotype was seen at least ten times. The CDR3 is CASSLSLGVDTEAFF. The CDR3 DNA is TGCGCCAGCAGCTTGAGTTTGGGGGTAGACACTGAAGCTTTCTTT. This chain connects TRBV5-1 to TRBJ1-1, with TRBD1 as a possible D gene (5 bases). Between the trimmed V and J ends, which lost 1 base and 3 bases, there was a span of 13 bases. Germline V gives CDR1 SGHRS, CDR2 YFSETQ. The length of the CDR3 is 15 residues.

The chain has TRBV6-5 and TRBJ2-6; D not certain. Deletions cut 0 bases from V and 4 bases from J, with 7 bases between. CDR1 and CDR2 from the germline V gene are MNHEY and SVGAGI. The CDR3 is 15 amino acids. The chain's CDR3 is CASSYSPLGANVLTF. The CDR3 DNA follows: TGTGCCAGCAGTTACTCCCCACTGGGGGCCAACGTCCTGACTTTC.

The sample holds a few counts of this clonotype. The rearrangement joins TRBV24-1 to TRBJ2-3; D may match TRBD1 or TRBD2 (5 bases each). The germline gives CDR1 KGHDR, CDR2 SFDVKD. CDR3 length: 16 amino acids. With 3 bases removed from V and 3 bases from J, the gap between germline ends came to 15 bases. CDR3 nucleotide sequence: TGTGCCACCAGTGATCTGGGGGACCCCTCAACAGATACGCAGTATTTT. This translates into CATSDLGDPSTDTQYF.

This clonotype was counted a few times. The V gene is TRBV7-2, the J gene TRBJ2-7, with 8 bases that match TRBD2. V dropped 4 bases and J dropped 1; count of bases not matched to a gene: 6. The CDR3 length is 15 residues. CDR1 is SGHTA and CDR2 is FQGNSA in the germline V gene. CDR3 nucleotide sequence: TGTGCCAGCAGCTATTTCGGGGGGGAGTCCTACGAGCAGTACTTC. This translates into CASSYFGGESYEQYF.

A few counts support this clonotype. This chain links TRBV9 with TRBJ1-5; 9 positions agree with TRBD1. Germline values: CDR1 SGDLS, CDR2 YYNGEE. With 3 bases clipped from V and 4 bases from J, the junction kept 2 bases outside the gene matches. CDR3 length: 14 residues. The CDR3, as DNA: TGTGCCAGCAGCGCCGGACAGGGGAATCAGCCCCAGCATTTT. Translated: CASSAGQGNQPQHF.

This clonotype was seen a few times. This chain uses TRBV12-3 or TRBV12-4 with TRBJ2-5, with D possibly being TRBD1 (5 bases). CDR3 length: 14 amino acids. Trimming left V 5 bases short and J 5 bases short, with 15 bases between. CDR3 bases: TGTGCCAGCAGTAGACCAGGGCTGGGGGAGACCCAGTACTTC. Amino acid sequence: CASSRPGLGETQYF.